What follows are 15 T cell receptor beta chains derived from one specimen sequenced in a study of metastatic and nonmetastatic thyroid tumors. TCRdb reassembled clones from the PCR reads with MiXCR. The sample lists tens of thousands of clones, under 15% occurring once. Until they underwent thyroid surgery, no patient had received any treatment. The specimen was tumor tissue. These receptors were collected from a female donor with papillary thyroid cancer or a benign thyroid nodule (not recorded which). Some clones in this sample may be carry-over from other donors' samples.

The chain links TRBV11-2 to TRBJ2-5, with D perhaps matching TRBD2 (6 bases). Germline values: CDR1 SGHAT, CDR2 FQNNGV. Trimming took off 1 base at V and 1 base at J, with 16 bases between the two ends. CDR3 length equals 17 residues. The CDR3 loop reads CASSLGRRGRRQETQYF. CDR3 sequence (DNA): TGTGCCAGCAGCTTAGGACGGAGGGGACGGCGCCAAGAGACCCAGTACTTC.

This clone was seen many times. The J gene is TRBJ1-5, the V gene TRBV7-9, with 11 bases lining up with TRBD1. Germline assignment: CDR1 SEHNR and CDR2 FQNEAQ (reference sequence). The ends lost 4 bases at V and 5 bases at J; junction bases unmatched: 7. CDR3 length: 16 amino acids. The chain's CDR3 is CASSSAGQGADQPQHF. CDR3 sequence (DNA): TGTGCCAGCAGCTCCGCCGGACAGGGGGCCGATCAGCCCCAGCATTTT.

About this clone: This may arise from a read error, as a much more abundant clone is one base away. The CDR3 nucleotides are TGTGCCAGCAGCTCCCGCCTTACGGTGGAGACCCAGTACTTC. Translation gives CASSSRLTVETQYF. The chain joins TRBV11-3 to TRBJ2-5; D is undetermined. The CDR3 sequence is 14 residues long. CDR1 and CDR2 from the germline V gene are SGHNT and YENEEA. V shed 4 bases and J shed 5 bases, with 14 bases lying between them.

This clone was counted at least ten times. Other nucleotide sequences from this sample produce the same CDR3. The chain links TRBV19 to TRBJ1-4; 10 bases map to TRBD1. With 9 bases clipped from V and 12 bases from J, the junction kept 13 bases outside the gene matches. In germline, CDR1 is LNHDA, CDR2 SQIVND (reference sequence). CDR3 size: 14 residues. CDR3 nucleotide sequence: TGTGCCAGCAGACAGGGGGCGCATAATACGGAACTGTTTTTT. Translated: CASRQGAHNTELFF. The full variable domain, completed using reference TRBV19 and TRBJ1-4, is DGGITQSPKYLFRKEGQNVTLSCEQNLNHDAMYWYRQDPGQGLRLIYYSQIVNDFQKGDIAEGYSVSREKKESFPLTVTSAQKNPTAFYLCASRQGAHNTELFFGSGTQLSVL.

Ten or more counts support this clone. The V call is TRBV9, the J call TRBJ2-2; 11 positions agree with TRBD2. V lost 7 bases, J lost 1 base, and 0 bases stayed unmatched. Germline values: CDR1 SGDLS, CDR2 YYNGEE. This CDR3 comprises 14 residues. The chain's CDR3 is CASGTSGNTGELFF. The CDR3 coding sequence is TGTGCCAGCGGGACTAGCGGGAACACCGGGGAGCTGTTTTTT. The full variable domain, its missing parts supplied by reference TRBV9 and TRBJ2-2, is DSGVTQTPKHLITATGQRVTLRCSPRSGDLSVYWYQQSLDQGLQFLIQYYNGEERAKGNILERFSAQQFPDLHSELNLSSLELGDSALYFCASGTSGNTGELFFGEGSRLTVL.

This clone was seen many times. The chain joins TRBV6-2 or TRBV6-3 to TRBJ1-5; tentative D call: TRBD1 (5 bases). V lost 7 bases to trimming and J lost 9 bases, with 16 bases between them. CDR1 MNHEY and CDR2 SVGEGT come from the germline V gene. The CDR3 contains 13 residues. CDR3 in DNA: TGTGCCAGCACCGACGGAAGGACATTGCCCCAGCATTTT. It codes for CASTDGRTLPQHF.

This clone has ten or more counts. V gene TRBV10-3 combines with J gene TRBJ1-1, with D hard to call. CDR1 and CDR2 from the germline V gene are ENHRY and SYGVKD. The V gene lost 6 bases and the J gene lost 2 bases, with 10 bases spanning the gap. CDR3 length equals 13 residues. CDR3 DNA sequence: TGTGCCATCAGAGAAAGGGAAAACACTGAAGCTTTCTTT. It codes for CAIRERENTEAFF.

This clone was picked up a small number of times. This chain joins TRBV11-2 and TRBJ2-5; tentatively, D is TRBD1 (6 bases). The CDR3 consists of 15 residues. The V end was cut by 4 bases, the J end by 0 bases, with 12 bases between. Germline CDR1 and CDR2: SGHAT and FQNNGV. The CDR3 bases are TGTGCCAGCAGCTCCCGACAGGTTTACCAAGAGACCCAGTACTTC. Translation gives CASSSRQVYQETQYF.

Comments on this clone: A read error is possible here, since a much larger clone lies one base away. The sample carries other DNA sequences with the same CDR3. The chain has TRBV7-2 and TRBJ2-1; D remains ambiguous. CDR3 length: 11 amino acids. Germline CDR1 SGHTA, CDR2 FQGNSA. The ends were cut back, 2 bases at V and 10 bases at J, with 6 bases in the middle. CDR3 amino acids: CASSLREEQFF. In nucleotides, the CDR3 is TGTGCCAGCAGCTTACGTGAAGAGCAGTTCTTC.

Many counts were recorded for this clone. The rearrangement joins TRBV10-1 to TRBJ2-1, with 13 bases lining up with TRBD2. CDR1 WNHNN and CDR2 SYGVQD come from the germline V gene (reference sequence). The junction had 4 bases not matched to a gene; V was cut back by 5 bases and J by 0 bases. The CDR3 totals 17 residues. Here the CDR3 DNA reads TGCGCCAGCAGTTCTACTAGCGGGAGGGCCTCCTACAATGAGCAGTTCTTC. Its translation is CASSSTSGRASYNEQFF.

This clone occurred many times. This chain links TRBV19 with TRBJ1-2; possible D gene TRBD1, 5 bases. This CDR3 spans 13 amino acids. The germline V gene has CDR1 LNHDA and CDR2 SQIVND (reference sequence). The V end was cut by 6 bases, the J end by 3 bases, with 11 bases between. The CDR3 loop reads CASRGDSHYGYTF. CDR3 DNA: TGTGCCAGTAGGGGCGACAGCCACTATGGCTACACCTTC. The full variable domain, completed using reference TRBV19 and TRBJ1-2, is DGGITQSPKYLFRKEGQNVTLSCEQNLNHDAMYWYRQDPGQGLRLIYYSQIVNDFQKGDIAEGYSVSREKKESFPLTVTSAQKNPTAFYLCASRGDSHYGYTFGSGTRLTVV.

This clone was recorded at least ten times. In DNA form, the CDR3 reads TGTGCCAGCAGTACGGACACTGAAGCTTTCTTT. Translated: CASSTDTEAFF. The rearrangement links TRBV6-1 to TRBJ1-1; D gene uncertain. The V end lost 5 bases, the J end lost 3 bases, and 4 bases lay between the germline ends. The CDR3 has 11 amino acids. Germline V CDR1 and CDR2: MNHNS, SASEGT.

As to this clone: At one boundary the junction diverges from the germline segment, which might be a read error. Other DNA sequences from this sample encode an identical CDR3 as well. This chain connects TRBV5-6 to TRBJ2-5; D is uncertain. This CDR3 is 15 amino acids long. Germline CDR1 SGHDT, CDR2 YYEEEE. Here the CDR3 reads CASSLVRGPQETQYF. CDR3 in DNA: TGTGCCAGCAGCTTGGTGCGTGGCCCCCAGGAGACCCAGTATTTC.

Ten or more counts support this clone. The rearrangement links TRBV6-2 or TRBV6-3 to TRBJ2-2, with 10 positions matching TRBD2. V lost 6 bases and J lost 4; bases outside the gene matches: 5. The CDR3 covers 15 residues. Germline V gene data show CDR1 as MNHEY and CDR2 as SVGEGT. The CDR3 DNA reads TGTGCCAGCAGAATAGCGGGAGGAGTCACCGGGGAGCTGTTTTTT. Encoded protein: CASRIAGGVTGELFF.

Comment on this clone: It may be a read error: a sequence one base away is much more abundant. The genes are TRBV7-2 and TRBJ2-1; D gene ambiguous. Germline CDR1 SGHTA, CDR2 FQGNSA. The CDR3 is 14 residues long. V was trimmed by 1 base and J by 6 bases, leaving 10 bases between them. The CDR3 sequence is CTSSLVQSTNEQFF. As DNA, the CDR3 is TGTACCAGCAGCTTAGTACAGAGCACCAATGAGCAGTTCTTC.